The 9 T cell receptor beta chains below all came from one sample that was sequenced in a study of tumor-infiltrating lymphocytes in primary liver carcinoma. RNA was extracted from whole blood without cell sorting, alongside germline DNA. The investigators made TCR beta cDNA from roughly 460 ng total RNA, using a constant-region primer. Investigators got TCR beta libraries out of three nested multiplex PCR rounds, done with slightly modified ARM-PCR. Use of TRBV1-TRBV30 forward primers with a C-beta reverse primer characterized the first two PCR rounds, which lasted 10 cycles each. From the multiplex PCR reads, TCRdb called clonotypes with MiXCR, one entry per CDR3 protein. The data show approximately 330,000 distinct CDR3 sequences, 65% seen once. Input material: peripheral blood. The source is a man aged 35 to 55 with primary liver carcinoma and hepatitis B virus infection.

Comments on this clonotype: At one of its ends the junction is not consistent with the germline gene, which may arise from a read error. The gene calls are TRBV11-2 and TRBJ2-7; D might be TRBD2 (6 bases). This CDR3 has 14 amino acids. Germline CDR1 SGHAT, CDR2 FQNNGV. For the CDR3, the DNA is TGTGCCAGCAGCTTCGGGAGTCAGTCCTACGAGCAGTGCTTC. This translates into CASSFGSQSYEQCF.

For the CDR3, the DNA is TGTGCCAGCAACCCAAGACTGAGGGCCACAGATACGCAGTATTTT. It translates to CASNPRLRATDTQYF. The chain has TRBV5-4 and TRBJ2-3, with TRBD2 as a possible D gene (5 bases). This CDR3 region has 15 residues. Trimming left V 6 bases short and J 2 bases short, with 16 bases between. In germline, CDR1 is SGHNT, CDR2 YYREEE (reference sequence). Together with reference TRBV5-4 and TRBJ2-3, the CDR3 gives the full variable domain: ETGVTQSPTHLIKTRGQQVTLRCSSQSGHNTVSWYQQALGQGPQFIFQYYREEENGRGNFPPRFSGLQFPNYSSELNVNALELDDSALYLCASNPRLRATDTQYFGPGTRLTVL.

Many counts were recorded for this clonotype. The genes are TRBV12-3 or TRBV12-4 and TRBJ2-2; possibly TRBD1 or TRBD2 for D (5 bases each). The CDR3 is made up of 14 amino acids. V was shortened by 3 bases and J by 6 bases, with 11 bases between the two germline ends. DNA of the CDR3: TGTGCCAGCAGTTTTGGGGGTGGCGCCGGGGAGCTGTTTTTT. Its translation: CASSFGGGAGELFF.

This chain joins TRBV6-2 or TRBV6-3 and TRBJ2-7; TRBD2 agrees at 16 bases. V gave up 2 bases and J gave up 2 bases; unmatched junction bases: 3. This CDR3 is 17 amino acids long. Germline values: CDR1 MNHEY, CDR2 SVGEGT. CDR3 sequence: CASSYKGLAGGPYEQYF. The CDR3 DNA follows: TGTGCCAGCAGTTACAAGGGACTAGCGGGAGGGCCCTACGAGCAGTACTTC.

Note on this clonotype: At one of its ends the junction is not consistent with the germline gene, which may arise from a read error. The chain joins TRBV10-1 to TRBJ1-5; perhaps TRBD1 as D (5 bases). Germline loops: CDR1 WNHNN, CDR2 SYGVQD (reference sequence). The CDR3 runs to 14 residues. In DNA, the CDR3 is TGCACCAGCAGTGAGTCGGGACTTCACCAGCCCCAGCATTTT. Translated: CTSSESGLHQPQHF.

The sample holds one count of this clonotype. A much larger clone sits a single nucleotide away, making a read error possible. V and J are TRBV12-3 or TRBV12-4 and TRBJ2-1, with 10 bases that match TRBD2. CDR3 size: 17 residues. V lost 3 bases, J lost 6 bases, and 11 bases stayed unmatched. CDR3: CASSFKLSGRAVNEQFF. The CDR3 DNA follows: TGTGCCAGCAGTTTTAAATTGAGCGGGAGGGCCGTCAATGAGCAGTTCTTC.

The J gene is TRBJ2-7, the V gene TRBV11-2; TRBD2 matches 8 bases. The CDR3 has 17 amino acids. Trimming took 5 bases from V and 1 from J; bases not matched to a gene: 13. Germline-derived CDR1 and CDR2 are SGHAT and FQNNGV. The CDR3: CASSPYRISGVSYEQYF. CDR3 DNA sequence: TGTGCCAGCAGCCCCTACCGGATTAGCGGGGTGTCCTACGAGCAGTACTTC.

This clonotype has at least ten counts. The CDR3 coding sequence is TGTGCCAGCAGCTTATTGGCGGACACCGGGGAGCTGTTTTTT. It translates to CASSLLADTGELFF. The rearrangement uses TRBV11-3 and TRBJ2-2; D gene uncertain. This CDR3 is 14 amino acids long. Trimming removed 2 bases at V and 3 bases at J, with 7 bases between. Looked up from germline, CDR1 is SGHNT and CDR2 is YENEEA.

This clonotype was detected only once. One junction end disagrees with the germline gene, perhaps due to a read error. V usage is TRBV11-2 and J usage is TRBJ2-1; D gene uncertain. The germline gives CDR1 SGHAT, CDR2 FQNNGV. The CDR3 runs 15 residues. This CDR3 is CARSLSQDPHNEQFF. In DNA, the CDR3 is TGTGCCAGAAGCTTAAGTCAGGACCCTCACAATGAGCAGTTCTTC.